The rows below give T cell receptor beta chains drawn from one sample of a study of OX40 agonist ivuxolimab in advanced cancers. Produced via immunoSEQ multiplex PCR; TCRdb's table is partial and in-frame only. The table includes about 21,000 clones, approximately 80% detected once. The source was CD4+ or CD8+ T cells sorted from blood, collected in a trial of the OX40 agonist ivuxolimab. These receptor sequences come from an adult with an advanced solid tumor such as melanoma, head and neck, liver or kidney cancer. CDR3s include the opening cysteine and the closing phenylalanine or tryptophan. Where a row states a size, it is once, few, many or the class of an expanded clone; other rows omit it.

len | v_gene | abundance | CDR3aa
13 | TRBV29-1 | . | CSVDGLRGRTQYF
14 | TRBV11-3 | . | CASSFQRDPYEQYF
12 | TRBV11-1 | . | CASSLVGTEAFF
15 | TRBV7-8 | . | CASRSARTQLSEQFF
16 | TRBV5-1 | . | CASSGLAGGTYNEQFF
13 | TRBV7-3 | medium-sized | CASSLTANYGYTF
15 | TRBV4-1 | . | CASSQGPSLSYEQYF
14 | TRBV6-6 | . | CASSYVGGPQPQHF
15 | TRBV28 | . | CASAPWGAPQETQYF
13 | TRBV30 | few | CAWSAGGNQPQHF
12 | TRBV29-1 | . | CSVGTKLNEQFF
14 | TRBV5-6 | . | CASSPWGGIYEQYF
16 | TRBV11-3 | . | CASSLLTGRGDNEQFF
12 | TRBV28 | . | CASGRVSYEQYF
14 | TRBV2 | . | CASSRSFLNTEAFF
19 | TRBV2 | . | CASSEVVALAGGTYNEQFF
15 | TRBV9 | . | CASSATQGTGNTIYF
15 | TRBV6-5 | . | CASRQGTGITGELFF
11 | TRBV7-9 | . | CASSLDYGYTF
13 | TRBV6-6 | . | CATETTSSYEQYF
15 | TRBV14 | . | CASSQWDTARYEQYF
17 | TRBV10-3 | . | CAISEVSREKGTDTQYF
16 | TRBV9 | . | CASSAALAESYNEQFF
12 | TRBV7-9 | . | CASSRTGTEAFF
15 | TRBV6-5 | . | CASRTSGSVTGELFF
11 | TRBV12-5 | . | CASGSAYGYTF
14 | TRBV4-1 | . | CASRNRAENTEAFF
14 | TRBV28 | . | CASTPDRRNSPLHF
14 | TRBV19 | . | CASGAGTGSYEQYF
12 | TRBV10-3 | . | CAISEGDEKLFF
12 | TRBV19 | . | CASTSTVNEQFF
11 | TRBV4-1 | . | CASSQTTEAFF
12 | TRBV5-4 | . | CASGLRADTQYF
12 | TRBV5-6 | . | CASSRISQEQYF
19 | TRBV11-2 | . | CASSLYRQGRRGAYNEQFF
12 | TRBV6-1 | . | CASSYGVYGYTF
11 | TRBV5-3 | . | CARIEVTEAFF
16 | TRBV5-6 | . | CASSLEGSGGQETQYF
13 | TRBV28 | few | CASSRLYPETQYF
16 | TRBV9 | once | CASSARSGGNFGEAFF
15 | TRBV4-2 | . | CASSQLAGGTDTQYF